This T cell receptor beta chain was found in a study of blood T cell repertoires in COVID-19. Whole-study context: Specimens from acute and convalescent COVID-19 originated in the United States, Italy and Spain. Nucleic acid was either cDNA or gDNA, and it came from T cells, B-cell-depleted T cells, or PBMCs.

This clone was picked up one time. The table came from immunoSEQ multiplex PCR; TCRdb's copy has only in-frame clones and leaves some out. Here the sample spans about 200,000 clones, roughly four fifths being singletons. The CDR3 runs 14 residues. CDR1 is SGHDT, CDR2 YYEEEE, per germline. V gave up 0 bases and J gave up 5 bases; unmatched junction bases: 4. Sequenced input: peripheral blood. The chain couples TRBV5-6 to TRBJ2-5; 7 bases fit TRBD1. This TCR came from a woman aged 45-65 years with active or convalescent COVID-19. CDR3 protein: CASSLVTGRETQYF. For the CDR3, the DNA is TGTGCCAGCAGCTTGGTGACAGGGCGGGAGACCCAGTACTTC. The full variable domain, completed using reference TRBV5-6 and TRBJ2-5, is DAGVTQSPTHLIKTRGQQVTLRCSPKSGHDTVSWYQQALGQGPQFIFQYYEEEERQRGNFPDRFSGHQFPNYSSELNVNALLLGDSALYLCASSLVTGRETQYFGPGTRLLVL.